Below are 32 T cell receptor beta chains sequenced from a single sample in a study of blood T cell repertoires in COVID-19. The assay was immunoSEQ multiplex PCR, and TCRdb's table has in-frame clones only and misses some. This table holds roughly 140,000 clones, around 85% found once. Sequenced material: peripheral blood. These receptors were collected from a woman in her thirties or forties with active or convalescent COVID-19.

J is TRBJ2-2 and V is TRBV7-2, with TRBD1 identical over 8 bases. Germline V gives CDR1 SGHTA, CDR2 FQGNSA. The CDR3 has 16 residues. The V segment lost 1 base and the J segment 5 bases; nucleotides outside the gene matches: 6. Here the CDR3 reads CASSLGQGWITGELFF. CDR3 coding DNA: TGTGCCAGCAGCTTAGGACAGGGGTGGATAACCGGGGAGCTGTTTTTT.

This clone was seen more than once but under ten times. V gene TRBV18 combines with J gene TRBJ1-5; maybe TRBD1 (6 bases). The CDR3 sequence is 15 residues long. V shed 3 bases and J shed 6 bases, with 15 bases lying between them. Per germline, CDR1 KGHSH and CDR2 LQKENI. This CDR3 reads CASSPSPGDAQPQHF. DNA for the CDR3: TGTGCCAGCTCACCGAGCCCAGGGGATGCTCAGCCCCAGCATTTT.

The chain carries TRBV4-1 and TRBJ1-1, with D possibly matching TRBD1 (5 bases). Trimming pared 5 bases from V and 1 base from J, leaving 20 bases between. Germline CDR1 MGHRA, CDR2 YSYEKL. This CDR3 is 17 amino acids long. The CDR3 loop reads CASSSPGRRQGNTEAFF. DNA of the CDR3: TGCGCCAGCAGCTCCCCGGGGAGGCGGCAGGGGAACACTGAAGCTTTCTTT.

The rearrangement joins TRBV7-2 to TRBJ2-3; D not certain. V was cut by 5 bases and J by 1 base, with 13 bases left in between. The CDR3 extends over 15 amino acids. Germline loops: CDR1 SGHTA, CDR2 FQGNSA. This chain's CDR3 is CASSMTTYGTDTQYF. CDR3 DNA: TGTGCCAGCAGCATGACAACATACGGCACAGATACGCAGTATTTT.

The chain has TRBV7-2 and TRBJ2-7; possibly TRBD1 for D (5 bases). The CDR3 is 14 residues long. V was trimmed by 3 bases and J by 1 base, leaving 10 bases between them. Germline V CDR1 and CDR2: SGHTA, FQGNSA. CDR3 protein: CASSFAGKSYEQYF. CDR3 DNA sequence: TGTGCCAGCAGCTTCGCAGGGAAGTCCTACGAGCAGTACTTC.

The chain joins TRBV2 to TRBJ1-4, with a possible D match to TRBD1 (5 bases). The CDR3 has 15 amino acids. Per the germline V gene, CDR1 is SNHLY and CDR2 is FYNNEI. The V end was cut by 1 base, the J end by 7 bases, with 13 bases between. CDR3 in amino acids: CASSEGAGYGEKLFF. In nucleotides, the CDR3 is TGTGCCAGCAGTGAAGGGGCAGGGTACGGTGAAAAACTGTTTTTT.

The gene calls are TRBV6-1 and TRBJ2-5; 12 bases are shared with TRBD2. This CDR3 has 17 amino acids. Germline-derived CDR1 and CDR2 are MNHNS and SASEGT. V shed 4 bases and J 5 bases; nucleotides not matched to a gene: 11. The CDR3 DNA reads as TGTGCCAGCAGTGCAAGACTAGCGGGAGTTGGGGGGGAGACCCAGTACTTC. This encodes CASSARLAGVGGETQYF.

The chain has TRBV6-1 and TRBJ1-4; perhaps TRBD1 as D (5 bases). The CDR3 length is 12 residues. Per germline, CDR1 MNHNS and CDR2 SASEGT. V was shortened by 2 bases and J by 8 bases, with 6 bases between the two germline ends. CDR3 loop: CASSEWGEKLFF. The CDR3 DNA sequence: TGTGCCAGCAGTGAATGGGGCGAAAAACTGTTTTTT.

This chain joins TRBV5-1 and TRBJ1-6, with 8 bases fitting TRBD1. The CDR3 totals 14 residues. The V gene end was trimmed by 4 bases and the J gene end by 8 bases; junction bases not matched to a gene: 5. The germline V gene has CDR1 SGHRS and CDR2 YFSETQ. The CDR3 region is CASSPDRGYSPLHF. CDR3 bases: TGCGCCAGCAGCCCAGACAGGGGTTATTCACCCCTCCACTTT.

This CDR3 reads CASSFPITNYGYTF. The CDR3, as DNA: TGTGCCAGCAGTTTCCCTATTACTAACTATGGCTACACCTTC. The genes are TRBV28 and TRBJ1-2; D gene ambiguous. With 3 bases removed from V and 0 bases from J, the gap between germline ends came to 8 bases. The CDR3 contains 14 residues. The germline V gene encodes CDR1 MDHEN and CDR2 SYDVKM.

The V call is TRBV7-2, the J call TRBJ2-7, with 7 bases fitting TRBD1. CDR1 SGHTA and CDR2 FQGNSA come from the germline V gene. This CDR3 is built from 15 residues. V dropped 1 base and J dropped 2; count of bases not matched to a gene: 5. CDR3 sequence: CASSLGSGQTYEQYF. In nucleotides, the CDR3 is TGTGCCAGCAGCTTAGGCTCGGGACAGACCTACGAGCAGTACTTC.

J is TRBJ2-5 and V is TRBV18, with D possibly TRBD2 on 5 matching bases. CDR3 size: 13 residues. Trimming stripped 4 bases from V and 1 base from J, with 7 bases between. Germline V gene data show CDR1 as KGHSH and CDR2 as LQKENI. The CDR3 DNA is TGTGCCAGCTCACGGGAGACCCAAGAGACCCAGTACTTC. Its protein is CASSRETQETQYF.

This clone was observed at least ten times. The chain employs TRBV6-5 and TRBJ2-2; the D is unclear. The germline V gene encodes CDR1 MNHEY and CDR2 SVGAGI. The V and J ends lost 7 bases and 1 base respectively, with 13 bases between them. This CDR3 spans 15 amino acids. In DNA, the CDR3 is TGTGCCAGCATCCCCCTAGACGGGAACACCGGGGAGCTGTTTTTT. This encodes CASIPLDGNTGELFF.

This chain joins TRBV4-3 and TRBJ1-2, with TRBD1 identical over 8 bases. Germline V lookup: CDR1 LGHNA, CDR2 YSLEER. Trimming took 4 bases from V and 7 from J; bases not matched to a gene: 14. CDR3 length equals 16 residues. CDR3 protein: CASSPTLGQGAPGYTF. The CDR3 DNA sequence: TGCGCCAGCAGCCCGACTCTGGGGCAGGGGGCGCCTGGCTACACCTTC.

The table lists this clone with a count of one. The chain carries TRBV19 and TRBJ2-2; no clear D. Germline CDR1 reads LNHDA; CDR2 reads SQIVND (reference sequence). This CDR3 contains 14 residues. V was shortened by 4 bases and J by 1 base, with 7 bases between the two germline ends. The CDR3 spells CASSTLGNTGELFF. Here the CDR3 DNA reads TGTGCCAGTAGTACCCTAGGGAACACCGGGGAGCTGTTTTTT.

The chain has TRBV3-1 (or the pseudogene TRBV3-2) and TRBJ1-5; weak D call: TRBD1 (6 bases). Germline values: CDR1 LGHDT, CDR2 YNNKEL (reference sequence). The V gene lost 5 bases and the J gene lost 7 bases, with 12 bases spanning the gap. The CDR3 loop spans 13 amino acids. The CDR3 DNA follows: TGTGCCAGCAGCTACCTCACAGGGCAGCCCCAGCATTTT. As protein: CASSYLTGQPQHF.

The chain is built from TRBV16 and TRBJ2-4; 10 bases map to TRBD1. Germline V gene lookup returns CDR1 KGHSY and CDR2 FQNENV. This CDR3 comprises 19 residues. Trimming cost V 1 base and J 0 bases; bases outside gene matches: 9. CDR3 nucleotide sequence: TGTGCCAGCAGCCAATACGACGGGACAGGGGATATAGCCAAAAACATTCAGTACTTC. Translation: CASSQYDGTGDIAKNIQYF.

This chain connects TRBV24-1 to TRBJ2-2, with 10 bases matching TRBD1. The CDR3 contains 18 residues. V gave up 4 bases and J gave up 3 bases; unmatched junction bases: 10. Germline CDR1 KGHDR, CDR2 SFDVKD. CDR3 protein: CATSEPMGDRGYTGELFF. The DNA of the CDR3 is TGTGCCACCAGTGAGCCAATGGGGGACAGGGGATACACCGGGGAGCTGTTTTTT.

The chain joins TRBV19 to TRBJ2-1; D is possibly TRBD1 (5 bases). The germline V gene has CDR1 LNHDA and CDR2 SQIVND (reference sequence). This CDR3 spans 17 amino acids. V lost 7 bases to trimming and J lost 4 bases, with 23 bases between them. The CDR3 DNA reads TGTGCCAGTAACCGGGTTTCAGGGAACCCCCAGTACAATGAGCAGTTCTTC. Translating gives CASNRVSGNPQYNEQFF.

J is TRBJ2-6 and V is TRBV6-6; 10 nucleotides agree with TRBD1. V dropped 6 bases and J dropped 7; count of bases not matched to a gene: 6. Germline V CDR1 and CDR2: MNHNY, SVGAGI (reference sequence). There are 15 residues in the CDR3. The CDR3 DNA reads TGTGCCAGCAGCCACGACAGGGGGCCAGCCAACGTCCTGACTTTC. Amino acids: CASSHDRGPANVLTF.

V gene TRBV5-1 combines with J gene TRBJ1-4; 7 bases map to TRBD1. This CDR3 contains 14 residues. The ends lost 0 bases at V and 8 bases at J; junction bases unmatched: 4. Germline V gives CDR1 SGHRS, CDR2 YFSETQ. The DNA for the CDR3 is TGCGCCAGCAGCTTGGCGACAGGGCCCGAAAAACTGTTTTTT. It translates to CASSLATGPEKLFF.

The chain employs TRBV27 and TRBJ1-2; TRBD1 aligns across 8 bases. CDR1 MNHEY and CDR2 SMNVEV come from the germline V gene (reference sequence). This CDR3 spans 13 amino acids. The V segment lost 6 bases and the J segment 5 bases; nucleotides outside the gene matches: 5. The CDR3 DNA is TGTGCCAGCAGACCCGGGACAGGATATGGCTACACCTTC. It specifies CASRPGTGYGYTF.

The V and J genes are TRBV5-1 and TRBJ1-5; D unresolved. V lost 4 bases and J lost 4, with 9 bases in between. CDR3 size: 13 residues. In germline, CDR1 is SGHRS, CDR2 YFSETQ. This chain's CDR3 is CASSRSGNQPQHF. CDR3 DNA: TGCGCCAGCAGCCGCTCGGGGAATCAGCCCCAGCATTTT.

This rearrangement joins TRBV19 to TRBJ1-5, with 8 bases fitting TRBD1. The CDR3 consists of 15 residues. CDR1 and CDR2 (germline): LNHDA, SQIVND (reference sequence). The V gene end was trimmed by 5 bases and the J gene end by 4 bases; junction bases not matched to a gene: 7. This chain's CDR3 is CASSLGQAPNQPQHF. CDR3 DNA: TGTGCCAGTAGTCTGGGACAGGCTCCGAATCAGCCCCAGCATTTT.

The V gene is TRBV6-1, the J gene TRBJ1-4; 10 nucleotides line up with TRBD1. The CDR3 spans 17 residues. Losses at the gene ends were 4 bases for V and 0 bases for J; bases not matched to a gene: 5. Per the germline V gene, CDR1 is MNHNS and CDR2 is SASEGT. CDR3 bases: TGTGCCAGCAGTGCGGACAGGGGGTTTGCAACTAATGAAAAACTGTTTTTT. Residues: CASSADRGFATNEKLFF.

The J gene is TRBJ2-4, the V gene TRBV19, with 11 bases identical to TRBD2. Per germline, CDR1 LNHDA and CDR2 SQIVND (reference sequence). The CDR3 extends over 17 amino acids. V was clipped by 4 bases and J by 0 bases; unmatched bases: 5. CDR3 sequence (DNA): TGTGCCAGTAGTAAGGCTAGCGGGGGGCTAGCCAAAAACATTCAGTACTTC. Residues: CASSKASGGLAKNIQYF.

V gene TRBV6-4 combines with J gene TRBJ1-2, with D unresolved. Per germline, CDR1 MRHNA and CDR2 SNTAGT. The length of the CDR3 is 13 residues. Between the trimmed V and J ends, which lost 5 bases and 7 bases, there was a span of 14 bases. In nucleotides, the CDR3 is TGTGCCAGCAGTCAGACTTCCATTTTTGGCTACACCTTC. Translation: CASSQTSIFGYTF.

V usage is TRBV5-8 and J usage is TRBJ2-3; TRBD2 matches 8 bases. The V gene's germline CDR1 is SGHTS and CDR2 YDEGEE. The CDR3 covers 14 residues. V was clipped by 7 bases and J by 2 bases; unmatched bases: 6. As DNA, the CDR3 is TGTGCCAGCCGGGAGGGGACATTCACAGATACGCAGTATTTT. Its protein is CASREGTFTDTQYF.

V usage is TRBV6-5 and J usage is TRBJ1-2; 7 bases line up with TRBD1. This CDR3 is 13 amino acids long. CDR1 is MNHEY, CDR2 SVGAGI, per germline. V was clipped by 3 bases and J by 7 bases; unmatched bases: 5. The CDR3 bases are TGTGCCAGCAGTTATGGCCAGGGGGTTGGCTACACCTTC. Amino acid sequence: CASSYGQGVGYTF.

The table lists this clone with a few counts. The chain recombines TRBV28 with TRBJ2-7; D may be TRBD1 (6 bases). CDR3 length: 12 amino acids. Trimming took off 4 bases at V and 11 bases at J, with 15 bases between the two ends. In germline, CDR1 is MDHEN, CDR2 SYDVKM. CDR3 DNA: TGTGCCAGCAGTTCCCCGGGACAATTAGAGTACTTC. This sequence encodes CASSSPGQLEYF.

The chain couples TRBV6-4 to TRBJ1-6; a weak D match, TRBD1 (5 bases). The germline V gene has CDR1 MRHNA and CDR2 SNTAGT. Trimming shortened V by 7 bases and J by 0 bases, and 25 bases separated the two germline ends. CDR3 length equals 20 residues. The CDR3 coding sequence is TGTGCCAGCATTGATCCCGGGACTCCCCTACCTTCCTCCTATAATTCACCCCTCCACTTT. Its translation: CASIDPGTPLPSSYNSPLHF.

The chain couples TRBV6-5 to TRBJ1-5; D perhaps matches TRBD1 (5 bases). The CDR3 length is 15 residues. V dropped 6 bases and J dropped 11 bases, with 23 bases sitting between them. Germline CDR1 reads MNHEY; CDR2 reads SVGAGI. Written as DNA, the CDR3 is TGTGCCAGCAGCCCCGGCTGGCCTCAGGGTACAGCCCAGCATTTT. Protein sequence: CASSPGWPQGTAQHF.